The entry that follows covers one TCR beta chain sequence. Its antigen remains unidentified. One base away there is no much larger clone; base qualities are not given. The receptor library was made with PCR. Reads for this sample came from an Illumina MiSeq. SMARTScribe reverse transcriptase and a 5' template-switch oligo, by which a universal priming site was added, were used for cDNA synthesis. A 12-nucleotide random unique molecular identifier (UMI) was carried by the template-switch oligo, and each cDNA molecule was tagged with this UMI. Chain-specific reverse primers targeted TCRbeta transcripts during reverse transcription. Uracil DNA glycosylase treatment was used to remove residual template-switch adapters, and a Qiagen MinElute kit was used to purify the cDNA. For the first PCR, KAPA HiFi HotStart ReadyMix was used for 20 to 25 cycles, with amplification split across four 50 ul reactions containing step-out primers. Before any further amplification, the products of the first-round PCR were gel-purified. Illumina Nextera adapters were attached in a second PCR of 7 to 9 cycles, and the libraries were then purified and pooled. For each TCRbeta molecule, the UMI barcode was captured by a 50-nucleotide 5' read. The paper's processing steps were these. Using the MIGEC toolkit, reads were grouped by UMI into consensus reads. PEAR was used to merge forward and reverse consensus reads, producing the final reads. A custom decontamination script removed identical UMI-sequence pairs shared across libraries, treating them as cross-sample contamination. MIGMAP, a wrapper around IgBLAST, was used to carry out V(D)J assignment and CDR3 extraction. TCR clonotypes were defined by identical V gene, J gene and CDR3 amino acid sequence; CDR1 and CDR2 were not sequenced. In TCRdb, the public reads were trimmed at Q25 with fastp and aligned with MiXCR, with productive beta chains retained. Rows are unified per CDR3 protein, each entry keeping the most common DNA and genes. None of the V and J calls come from the authors' own analysis; TCRdb made them. The sample table contains some 1,600 distinct CDR3 sequences; only one count was recorded for about 63% of them. In total, the top ten clones hold around 40% of the sample.

The record originates from a study of robustness of blood B and T cell sequencing (dated by TCRdb to 2016 to 2019). About the study as a whole: The study aimed to determine how much peripheral blood is needed to reliably characterize an individual's TCRbeta and IgG repertoires. TCRbeta and IgG repertoires were quantified in each of the 10 or so independently drawn blood samples. As technical replicates, two replicate TCRbeta cDNA libraries were prepared from one shared RNA pool derived from a single 10 ml draw. Study-wide conclusions, independent of this receptor: The TCRbeta rarefaction curves did not fully level off, which suggests under-sequencing or many low-abundance clonotypes. Because EDTA tubes had to be fractionated immediately, the use of EDTA tubes in multi-site collections was limited. Evidence of cross-contamination, likely resulting from batch processing, was observed in one pair of TCRbeta libraries, and the UMI-sequence pairs shared between the two libraries were removed. The 1,000 most abundant TCRbeta clonotypes from the pooled draws were detected in every single 10 ml sample. Across technical replicate libraries, 85% to 95% of the top 10,000 TCRbeta clonotypes in one library were also found in the other. Combining 3 or 4 tubes (about 27-40 ml blood) brought coverage of the top 10,000 TCRbeta clonotypes close to saturation. No improvement in the overlap of rare TCRbeta clonotypes was observed when tubes were pooled, implying that much larger blood volumes would be needed for rare TCRbeta clonotypes to be captured.

CDR1 is given as SGHRS and CDR2 as YFSETQ, both from the germline V gene. The CDR3 sequence holds 14 residues, the cysteine and phenylalanine included. The read is trimmed to its CDR3 DNA, 42 bases read in frame from base 1. The junction carries 14 bases between V and J, which are trimmed by 3 bases and 5 bases respectively. TCRbeta repertoires were measured from mRNA instead of genomic DNA, an approach that captures expressed receptors. Buffy coat leukocytes were collected into Trizol, and RNA was extracted with the Direct-zol RNA MiniPrep Plus kit without cell sorting. To separate plasma, buffy coat and red blood cells, the EDTA blood tubes were centrifuged right away at 4 degrees C.

The TCR comes from a human donor in good health. The chain employs TRBV5-1 and TRBJ2-5; the D gene is perhaps TRBD1, from 7 matching bases. The sequenced material came from peripheral blood. The CDR3 protein: CASSSSGGGETQYF. Read as DNA, the sequence is TGCGCCAGCAGCTCCTCAGGGGGAGGTGAGACCCAGTACTTC.